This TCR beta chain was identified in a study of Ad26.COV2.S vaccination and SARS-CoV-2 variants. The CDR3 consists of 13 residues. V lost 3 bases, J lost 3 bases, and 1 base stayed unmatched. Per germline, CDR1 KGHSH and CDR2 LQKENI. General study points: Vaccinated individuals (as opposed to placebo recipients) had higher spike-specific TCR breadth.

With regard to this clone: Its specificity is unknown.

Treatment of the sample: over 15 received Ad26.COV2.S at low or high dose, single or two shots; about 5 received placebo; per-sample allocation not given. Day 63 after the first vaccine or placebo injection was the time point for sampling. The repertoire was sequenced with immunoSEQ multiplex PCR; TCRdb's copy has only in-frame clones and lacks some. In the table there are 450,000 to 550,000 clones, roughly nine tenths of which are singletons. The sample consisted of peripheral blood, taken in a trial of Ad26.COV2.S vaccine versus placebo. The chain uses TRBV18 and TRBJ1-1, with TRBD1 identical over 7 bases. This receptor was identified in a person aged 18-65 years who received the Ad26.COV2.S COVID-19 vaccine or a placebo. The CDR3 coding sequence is TGTGCCAGCTCACCGGACAGGTACACTGAAGCTTTCTTT. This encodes CASSPDRYTEAFF.